This T cell receptor (beta chain) is drawn from a study of T cells in Graves' hyperthyroidism and ophthalmopathy (dated by TCRdb to about 2019). Background on the whole study: Peripheral blood was sampled at the time of initial diagnosis, prior to any treatment. To identify TCR V-J signatures that set the groups apart, the researchers used a discovery cohort of 100 patients, made up of 40 to 45 with Graves' ophthalmopathy and some 55 with stable Graves' hyperthyroidism. Whether ophthalmopathy could be predicted prospectively was tested in an independent validation cohort made up of roughly 20 hyperthyroidism patients plus 17 patients who later progressed to ophthalmopathy. The roughly 94 discovery patients were randomly divided into training and test sets at a 7:3 ratio. Thyroid tissue and blood T-cell repertoires from six Graves' hyperthyroidism patients were also compared in the study. Once sampling was done, hyperthyroidism patients were given methimazole at a starting dose of 30 mg daily, whereas ophthalmopathy patients were given high-dose intravenous methylprednisolone. TCR Vbeta CDR3 sequencing of 135 peripheral blood samples (under 45 ophthalmopathy, 70 to 85 hyperthyroidism and some 17 progressor patients) is reported in the paper.

What the work shows at the level of the full study, not this receptor alone: In validation, the model predicted progression to ophthalmopathy a median of roughly six months before onset, with about 71% sensitivity and roughly 79% specificity. Most expanded thyroid clonotypes (frequency above 0.001) were also found in blood, which suggests that blood repertoires may mirror thyroid immune responses. No statistical method was used to fix the sample size in advance, and group allocation was not hidden from the investigators. A 13 V-J signature model separated ophthalmopathy from stable hyperthyroidism, with approximately 87% sensitivity and just under 84% specificity in cross-validation and 80%/75% in testing.

TCR beta CDR3 regions were amplified from RNA transcripts. The TCR CDR3 was subjected to a first round of RT-PCR using the HTBI primer set and the Qiagen OneStep RT-PCR kit. A second multiplex PCR round built the libraries, followed by size selection and purification. Sequencing of the libraries was done on an Illumina HiSeq2000 using paired-end 100 bp reads. The authors' analysis ran thus. SOAPnuke was used to process the raw data, throwing out any read that contained adapters or uncalled bases, had a mean Phred below 15, or lacked an exact constant-primer or identifier match. COPE v1.2.5 was used to merge high-quality paired reads, and clonotypes were defined as unique nucleotide sequences. MiTCR v1.1 was used to align clonotypes to the IMGT TRBV, TRBD and TRBJ reference segments. Analysis was restricted to V-J combinations with a frequency above 0.0001, which covered roughly 99% of repertoires. A TCS score was defined as the ratio between F50 (clonal expansion) and ExV (chaos), using BLOSUM62-based TCRdist between CDR3 peptides within each V-J. Welch's t-statistics and random forest reduced some 510 V-J features to under 15, which were used in a naive Bayes classifier (R e1071). The raw public reads went through TCRdb reprocessing: fastp at Q25, MiXCR clone calling, in-frame beta chains kept. When rows share a CDR3 protein, they turn into one entry using the most common DNA and genes. The V and J calls were determined by TCRdb, not by the authors. The sample table shows hundreds of thousands of distinct CDR3 sequences, and around 15% are seen once. The ten most abundant clones make up 3.8% of the sample.

At least ten counts were recorded for this clonotype. It has no known antigen specificity. No much larger clonotype is one base removed from it; base qualities were not supplied. Stable Graves' hyperthyroidism was defined as no progression to ophthalmopathy during 18 months of follow-up. Hyperthyroidism patients were newly diagnosed, had a disease duration of under 2 months, and were aged 18 to 65 years. The study excluded patients with uncontrolled infections, other autoimmune diseases, pregnancy or lactation. Diagnoses relied on clinical symptoms, serum thyroxine and TRAb, thyroid ultrasound and orbital computed tomography. PBMCs were isolated from about 9 ml of fresh peripheral blood by Ficoll-Paque density gradient centrifugation. Trizol reagent was used to extract total RNA, and RNA quality was then checked on an Agilent 2100 Bioanalyzer. The trim is 6 bases for V and 1 base for J, with a gap of 10 bases between the germline ends. For CDR1 and CDR2, the germline V gene lists MNHEY and SVGEGT. Inclusive of the bounding cysteine and phenylalanine, the CDR3 is 14 residues long. The only DNA kept is the CDR3, 42 bases in frame from the first base.

The sample was blood. The sequence came from a woman between 25 and 40 years old with Graves' hyperthyroidism. The rearrangement combines TRBV6-2 or TRBV6-3 with TRBJ1-5; a weak D assignment points to TRBD1 (6 bases agree). This receptor has the CDR3 CASRLGASNQPQHF. The DNA reads as follows: TGTGCCAGCAGGTTGGGGGCGAGCAATCAGCCCCAGCATTTT.